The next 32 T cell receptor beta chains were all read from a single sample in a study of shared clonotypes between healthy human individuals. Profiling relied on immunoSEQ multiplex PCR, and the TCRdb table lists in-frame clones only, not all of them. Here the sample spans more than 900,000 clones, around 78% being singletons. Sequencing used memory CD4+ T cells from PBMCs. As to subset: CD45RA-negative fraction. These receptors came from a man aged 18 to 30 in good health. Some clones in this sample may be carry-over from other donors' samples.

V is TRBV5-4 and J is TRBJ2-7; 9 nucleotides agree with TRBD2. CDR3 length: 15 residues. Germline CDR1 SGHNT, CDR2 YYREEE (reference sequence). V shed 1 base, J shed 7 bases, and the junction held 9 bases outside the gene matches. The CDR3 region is CASSLRVAGEEEQYF. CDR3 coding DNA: TGTGCCAGCAGCTTGAGGGTAGCGGGAGAGGAGGAGCAGTACTTC.

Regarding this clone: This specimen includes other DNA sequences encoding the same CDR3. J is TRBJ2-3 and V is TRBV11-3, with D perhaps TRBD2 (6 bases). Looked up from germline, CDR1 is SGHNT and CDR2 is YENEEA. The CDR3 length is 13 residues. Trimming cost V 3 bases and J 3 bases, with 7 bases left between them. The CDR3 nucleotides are TGTGCCAGCAGCTTGAGCGGGACAGATACGCAGTATTTT. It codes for CASSLSGTDTQYF. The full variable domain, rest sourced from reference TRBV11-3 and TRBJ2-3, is EAGVVQSPRYKIIEKKQPVAFWCNPISGHNTLYWYLQNLGQGPELLIRYENEEAVDDSQLPKDRFSAERLKGVDSTLKIQPAELGDSAVYLCASSLSGTDTQYFGPGTRLTVL.

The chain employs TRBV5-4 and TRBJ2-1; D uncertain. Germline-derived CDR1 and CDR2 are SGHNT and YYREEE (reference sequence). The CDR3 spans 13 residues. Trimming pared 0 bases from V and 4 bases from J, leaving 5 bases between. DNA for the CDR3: TGTGCCAGCAGCTTGGTGCAGTACAATGAGCAGTTCTTC. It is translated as CASSLVQYNEQFF.

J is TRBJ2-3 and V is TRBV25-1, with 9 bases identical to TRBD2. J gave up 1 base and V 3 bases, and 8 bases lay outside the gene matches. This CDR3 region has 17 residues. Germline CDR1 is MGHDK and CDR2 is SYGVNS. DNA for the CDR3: TGTGCCAGCAGTGATCTAGCGGGAAATCGGGGCACAGATACGCAGTATTTT. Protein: CASSDLAGNRGTDTQYF.

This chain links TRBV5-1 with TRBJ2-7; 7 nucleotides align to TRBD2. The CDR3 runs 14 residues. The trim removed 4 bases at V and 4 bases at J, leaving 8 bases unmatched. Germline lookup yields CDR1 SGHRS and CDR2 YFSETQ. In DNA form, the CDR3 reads TGCGCCAGCAGCGCCCGGACTAGTGGGTACGAGCAGTACTTC. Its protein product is CASSARTSGYEQYF.

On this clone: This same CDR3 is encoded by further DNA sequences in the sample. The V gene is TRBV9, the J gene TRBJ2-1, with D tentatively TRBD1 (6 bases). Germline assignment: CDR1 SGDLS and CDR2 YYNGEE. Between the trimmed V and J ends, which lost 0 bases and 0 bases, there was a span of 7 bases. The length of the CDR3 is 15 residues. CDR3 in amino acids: CASSVAGDSYNEQFF. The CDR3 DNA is TGTGCCAGCAGCGTAGCAGGGGACTCCTACAATGAGCAGTTCTTC.

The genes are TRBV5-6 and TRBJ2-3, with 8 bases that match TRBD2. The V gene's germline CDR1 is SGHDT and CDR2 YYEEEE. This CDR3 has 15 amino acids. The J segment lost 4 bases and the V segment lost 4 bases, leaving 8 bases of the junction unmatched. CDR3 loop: CASSRERERADTQYF. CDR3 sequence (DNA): TGTGCCAGCAGCCGGGAGCGGGAGCGGGCAGATACGCAGTATTTT. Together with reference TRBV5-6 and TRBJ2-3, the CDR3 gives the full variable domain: DAGVTQSPTHLIKTRGQQVTLRCSPKSGHDTVSWYQQALGQGPQFIFQYYEEEERQRGNFPDRFSGHQFPNYSSELNVNALLLGDSALYLCASSRERERADTQYFGPGTRLTVL.

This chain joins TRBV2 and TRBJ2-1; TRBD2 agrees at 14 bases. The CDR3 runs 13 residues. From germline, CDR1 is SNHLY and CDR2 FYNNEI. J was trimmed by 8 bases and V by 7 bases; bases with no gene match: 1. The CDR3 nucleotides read TGTGCCAGCACGGGACTAGCGGGAGATGAGCAGTTCTTC. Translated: CASTGLAGDEQFF.

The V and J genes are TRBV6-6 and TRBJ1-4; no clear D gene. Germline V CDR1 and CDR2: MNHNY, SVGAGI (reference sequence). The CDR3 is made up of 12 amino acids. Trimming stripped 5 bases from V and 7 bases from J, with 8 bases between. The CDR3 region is CASSPPGEKLFF. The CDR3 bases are TGTGCCAGCAGTCCTCCGGGTGAAAAACTGTTTTTT.

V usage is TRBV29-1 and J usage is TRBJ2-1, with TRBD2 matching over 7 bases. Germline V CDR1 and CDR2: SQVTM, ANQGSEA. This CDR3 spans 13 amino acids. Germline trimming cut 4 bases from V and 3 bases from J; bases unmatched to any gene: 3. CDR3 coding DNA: TGCAGCGTTGGGGCTAGCGGCTACAATGAGCAGTTCTTC. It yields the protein CSVGASGYNEQFF.

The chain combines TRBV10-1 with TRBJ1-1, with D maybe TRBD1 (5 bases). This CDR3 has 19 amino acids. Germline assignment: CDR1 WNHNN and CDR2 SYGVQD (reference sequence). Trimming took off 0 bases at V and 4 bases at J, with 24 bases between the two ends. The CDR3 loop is CASSESTRLTDRGGTEAFF. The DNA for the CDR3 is TGCGCCAGCAGTGAGTCGACTCGCCTGACTGATAGGGGAGGCACTGAAGCTTTCTTT.

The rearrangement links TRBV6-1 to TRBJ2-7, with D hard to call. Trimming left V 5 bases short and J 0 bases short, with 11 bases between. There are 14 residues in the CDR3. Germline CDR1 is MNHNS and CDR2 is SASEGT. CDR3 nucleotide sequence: TGTGCCAGCAGTCAGACGGCGAGCTCCTACGAGCAGTACTTC. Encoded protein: CASSQTASSYEQYF.

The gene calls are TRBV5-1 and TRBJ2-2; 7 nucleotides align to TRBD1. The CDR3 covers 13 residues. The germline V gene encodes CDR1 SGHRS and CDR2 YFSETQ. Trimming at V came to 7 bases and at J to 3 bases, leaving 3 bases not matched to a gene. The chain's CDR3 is CASSTGDTGELFF. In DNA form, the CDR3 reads TGCGCCAGCTCTACAGGGGACACCGGGGAGCTGTTTTTT.

CDR3 residues: CASSLNQDGYGYTF. In DNA, the CDR3 is TGTGCCAGCAGCTTAAATCAGGATGGCTATGGCTACACCTTC. V and J are TRBV11-2 and TRBJ1-2, with D unresolved. V lost 2 bases and J 4 bases, leaving 11 bases between the germline ends. This CDR3 has 14 amino acids. Germline CDR1 reads SGHAT; CDR2 reads FQNNGV. Complete variable domain (other parts from reference TRBV11-2 and TRBJ1-2): EAGVAQSPRYKIIEKRQSVAFWCNPISGHATLYWYQQILGQGPKLLIQFQNNGVVDDSQLPKDRFSAERLKGVDSTLKIQPAKLEDSAVYLCASSLNQDGYGYTFGSGTRLTVV.

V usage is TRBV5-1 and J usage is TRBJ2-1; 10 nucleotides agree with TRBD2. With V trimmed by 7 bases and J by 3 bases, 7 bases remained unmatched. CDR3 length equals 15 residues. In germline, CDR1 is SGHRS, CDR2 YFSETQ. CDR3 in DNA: TGCGCCAGCTCACGACTAGCGGGCCTCTACAATGAGCAGTTCTTC. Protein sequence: CASSRLAGLYNEQFF.

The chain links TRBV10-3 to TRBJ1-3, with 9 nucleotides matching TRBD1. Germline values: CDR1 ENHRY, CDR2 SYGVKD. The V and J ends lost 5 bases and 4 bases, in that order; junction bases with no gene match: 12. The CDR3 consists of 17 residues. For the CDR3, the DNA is TGTGCCATCAGTCCCGGGACAGGGAGGATTGGAGGAAACACCATATATTTT. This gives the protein CAISPGTGRIGGNTIYF.

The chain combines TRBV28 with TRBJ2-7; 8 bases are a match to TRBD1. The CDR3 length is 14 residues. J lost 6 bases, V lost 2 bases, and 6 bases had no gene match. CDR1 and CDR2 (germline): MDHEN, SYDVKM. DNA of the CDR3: TGTGCCAGCAGTTTACACGACAGGGGTGGCGAGCAGTACTTC. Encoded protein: CASSLHDRGGEQYF.

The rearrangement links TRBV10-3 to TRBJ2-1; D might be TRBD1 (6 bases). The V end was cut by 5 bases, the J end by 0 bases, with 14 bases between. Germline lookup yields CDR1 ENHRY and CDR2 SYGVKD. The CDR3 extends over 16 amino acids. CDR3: CAISNTGISSYNEQFF. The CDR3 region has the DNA TGTGCCATCAGTAATACAGGGATAAGCTCCTACAATGAGCAGTTCTTC.

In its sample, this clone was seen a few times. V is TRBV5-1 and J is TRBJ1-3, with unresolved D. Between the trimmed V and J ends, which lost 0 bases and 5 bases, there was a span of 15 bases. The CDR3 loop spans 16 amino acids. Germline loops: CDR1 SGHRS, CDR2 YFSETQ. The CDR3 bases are TGCGCCAGCAGCTTGGAAGGGTCGGGCGGGCGAAACACCATATATTTT. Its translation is CASSLEGSGGRNTIYF.

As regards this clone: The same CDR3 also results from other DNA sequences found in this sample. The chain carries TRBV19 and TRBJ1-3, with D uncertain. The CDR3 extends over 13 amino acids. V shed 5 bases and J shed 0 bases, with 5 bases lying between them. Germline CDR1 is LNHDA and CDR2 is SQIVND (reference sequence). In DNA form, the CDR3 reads TGTGCCAGTAGTCTTAGCTCTGGAAACACCATATATTTT. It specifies CASSLSSGNTIYF. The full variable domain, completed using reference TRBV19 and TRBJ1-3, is DGGITQSPKYLFRKEGQNVTLSCEQNLNHDAMYWYRQDPGQGLRLIYYSQIVNDFQKGDIAEGYSVSREKKESFPLTVTSAQKNPTAFYLCASSLSSGNTIYFGEGSWLTVV.

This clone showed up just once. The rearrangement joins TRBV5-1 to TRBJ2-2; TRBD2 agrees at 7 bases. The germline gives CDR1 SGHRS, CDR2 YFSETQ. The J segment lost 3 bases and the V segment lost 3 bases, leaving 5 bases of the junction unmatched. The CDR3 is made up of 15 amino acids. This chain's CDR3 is CASSSGLVDTGELFF. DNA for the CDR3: TGCGCCAGCAGCTCCGGACTAGTTGACACCGGGGAGCTGTTTTTT. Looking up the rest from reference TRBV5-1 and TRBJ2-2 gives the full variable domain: KAGVTQTPRYLIKTRGQQVTLSCSPISGHRSVSWYQQTPGQGLQFLFEYFSETQRNKGNFPGRFSGRQFSNSRSEMNVSTLELGDSALYLCASSSGLVDTGELFFGEGSRLTVL.

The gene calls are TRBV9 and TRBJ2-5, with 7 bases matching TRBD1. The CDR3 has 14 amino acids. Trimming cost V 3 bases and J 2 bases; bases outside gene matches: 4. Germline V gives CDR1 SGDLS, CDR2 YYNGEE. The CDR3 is CASSGGDSQETQYF. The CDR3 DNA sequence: TGTGCCAGCAGCGGAGGGGACAGTCAAGAGACCCAGTACTTC.

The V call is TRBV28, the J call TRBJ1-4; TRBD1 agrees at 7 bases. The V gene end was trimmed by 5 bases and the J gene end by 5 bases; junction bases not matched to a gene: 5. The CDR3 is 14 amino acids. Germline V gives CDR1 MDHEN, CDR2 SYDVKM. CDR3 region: CASSRQGRNEKLFF. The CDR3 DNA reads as TGTGCCAGCAGTAGACAGGGACGGAATGAAAAACTGTTTTTT. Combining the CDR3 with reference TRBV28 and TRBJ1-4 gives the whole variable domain DVKVTQSSRYLVKRTGEKVFLECVQDMDHENMFWYRQDPGLGLRLIYFSYDVKMKEKGDIPEGYSVSREKKERFSLILESASTNQTSMYLCASSRQGRNEKLFFGSGTQLSVL.

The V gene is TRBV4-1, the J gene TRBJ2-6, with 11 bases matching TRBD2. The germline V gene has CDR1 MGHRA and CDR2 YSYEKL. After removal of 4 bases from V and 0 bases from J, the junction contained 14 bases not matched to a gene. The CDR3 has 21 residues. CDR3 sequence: CASSLGLAGLPLSSGANVLTF. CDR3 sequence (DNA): TGCGCCAGCAGCCTAGGACTAGCGGGTCTTCCCCTGAGCTCTGGGGCCAACGTCCTGACTTTC.

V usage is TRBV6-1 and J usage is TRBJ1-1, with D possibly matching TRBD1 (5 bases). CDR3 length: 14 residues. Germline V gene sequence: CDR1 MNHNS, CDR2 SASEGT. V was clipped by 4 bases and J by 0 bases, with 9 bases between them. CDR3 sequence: CASSVAGMNTEAFF. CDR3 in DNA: TGTGCCAGCAGTGTCGCAGGGATGAACACTGAAGCTTTCTTT.

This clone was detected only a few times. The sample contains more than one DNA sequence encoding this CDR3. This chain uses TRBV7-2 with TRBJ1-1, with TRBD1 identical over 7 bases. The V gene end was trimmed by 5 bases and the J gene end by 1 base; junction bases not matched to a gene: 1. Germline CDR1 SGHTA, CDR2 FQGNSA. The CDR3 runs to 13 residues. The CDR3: CASSPGGNTEAFF. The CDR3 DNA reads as TGTGCCAGCAGCCCAGGGGGGAACACTGAAGCTTTCTTT. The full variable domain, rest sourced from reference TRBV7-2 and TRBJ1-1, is GAGVSQSPSNKVTEKGKDVELRCDPISGHTALYWYRQSLGQGLEFLIYFQGNSAPDKSGLPSDRFSAERTGGSVSTLTIQRTQQEDSAVYLCASSPGGNTEAFFGQGTRLTVV.

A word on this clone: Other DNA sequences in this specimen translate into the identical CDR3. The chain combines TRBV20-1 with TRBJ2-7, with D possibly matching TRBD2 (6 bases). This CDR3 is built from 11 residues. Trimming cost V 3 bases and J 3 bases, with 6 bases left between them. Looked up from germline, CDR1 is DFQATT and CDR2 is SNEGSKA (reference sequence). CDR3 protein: CSARDYYEQYF. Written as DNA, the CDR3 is TGCAGTGCTAGGGACTACTACGAGCAGTACTTC.

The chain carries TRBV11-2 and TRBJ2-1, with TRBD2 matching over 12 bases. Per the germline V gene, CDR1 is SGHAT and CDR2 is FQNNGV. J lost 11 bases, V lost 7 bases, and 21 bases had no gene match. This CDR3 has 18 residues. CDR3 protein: CASIPILLAGGGVGKQFF. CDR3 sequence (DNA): TGTGCCAGCATCCCAATACTCCTAGCGGGAGGGGGCGTGGGTAAGCAGTTCTTC. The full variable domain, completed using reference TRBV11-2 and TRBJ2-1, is EAGVAQSPRYKIIEKRQSVAFWCNPISGHATLYWYQQILGQGPKLLIQFQNNGVVDDSQLPKDRFSAERLKGVDSTLKIQPAKLEDSAVYLCASIPILLAGGGVGKQFFGPGTRLTVL.

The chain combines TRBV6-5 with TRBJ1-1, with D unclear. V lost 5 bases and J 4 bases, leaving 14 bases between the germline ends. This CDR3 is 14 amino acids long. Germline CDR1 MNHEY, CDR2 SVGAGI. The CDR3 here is CASSETVGGTEAFF. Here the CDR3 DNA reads TGTGCCAGCAGTGAAACTGTGGGTGGCACTGAAGCTTTCTTT.

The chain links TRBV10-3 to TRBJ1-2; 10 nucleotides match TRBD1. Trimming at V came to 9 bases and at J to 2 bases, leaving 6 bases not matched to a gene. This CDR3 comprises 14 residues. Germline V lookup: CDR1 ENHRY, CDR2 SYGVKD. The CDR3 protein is CAMEPGQGNYGYTF. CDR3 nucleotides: TGTGCCATGGAACCGGGACAGGGGAACTATGGCTACACCTTC.

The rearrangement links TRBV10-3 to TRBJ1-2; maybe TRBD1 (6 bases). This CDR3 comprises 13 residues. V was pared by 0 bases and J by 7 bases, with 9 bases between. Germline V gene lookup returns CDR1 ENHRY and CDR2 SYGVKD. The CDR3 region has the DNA TGTGCCATCAGTGAGTCTCAGGGGTCTGGCTACACCTTC. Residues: CAISESQGSGYTF.

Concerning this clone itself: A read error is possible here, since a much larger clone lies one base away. DNA of the CDR3: TGTGCCAGAAGCGCCGGCCGCTTTAGGGGCGAGCAGTACGTC. Protein sequence: CARSAGRFRGEQYV. The rearrangement joins TRBV5-3 to TRBJ2-7; TRBD1 might be the D (5 bases). TRBV5-3 is reported as an ORF; its role is uncertain. This CDR3 has 14 residues. The ends were cut back, 4 bases at V and 6 bases at J, with 17 bases in the middle.